This T cell receptor (beta chain) stems from a study of response to subunit inactivated influenza vaccine (dated by TCRdb to 2016 to 2019). For the wider study: Deep quantitative T cell receptor repertoire profiling was used in the study to track responses to a trivalent subunit inactivated influenza vaccine.

CDR1 MNHEY and CDR2 SVGEGT were looked up in the germline V gene. The junction shows trimming of 2 bases on V and 4 bases on J, plus 9 bases between the germline ends. The CDR3, cysteine through phenylalanine, is 13 amino acids long. Only the CDR3 portion is preserved as DNA: 39 bases, with reading frame beginning at the first base. This clonotype was detected only a few times. It has no known antigen specificity. Per-base qualities were not stored, and no clone one base away is much larger. General conclusions and limits of the study: It was suggested by the authors that each seasonal influenza vaccination may recruit only a limited number of new T cells.

Receptors were amplified or captured by RT-PCR. The listed sequencing device is Illumina HiSeq 2500. TCRdb reanalyzed the raw reads on its own, using fastp at Q25 for trimming and MiXCR for clone calling, and kept in-frame beta chains. Rows with a matching CDR3 protein are joined into one entry that keeps the most common DNA and genes. The sample table contains about 170,000 distinct CDR3 sequences; only one count was recorded for roughly 10% of them. The ten largest clones add up to about a third of the sample. The sequence came from a man between 50 and 75 years old who received an inactivated influenza vaccine. Donor details come from another sample of the same person, matched by shared clones. This chain joins TRBV6-2 or TRBV6-3 to TRBJ2-7; there is no confident call for the D gene. The input for sequencing was CD8+ T cells sorted from PBMCs, taken approximately 25 months after vaccination. The DNA sequence is TGTGCCAGCAGTTACGGGCCAGTATACGAGCAGTACTTC. Translation gives CASSYGPVYEQYF.